This TCR beta chain derives from a study of T cells in women clearing cervical HPV infection. The V gene's germline CDR1 is SGHVS and CDR2 FNYEAQ. Trimming took off 1 base at V and 4 bases at J, with 13 bases between the two ends. CDR3 length equals 16 residues. On this clone itself: The CDR3 extends 3 residues past the end of the read, so its final part is completed from the germline J gene.

TCRdb's copy holds only in-frame clones and misses some; the assay was immunoSEQ multiplex PCR. The sample includes roughly 24,000 clones. Sequencing was done on a sample of blood buffy coat. The chain couples TRBV7-6 to TRBJ2-2, with D possibly being TRBD1 (6 bases). This receptor was taken from a woman between 18 and 70 years old with a cervical HPV16 infection that either progressed to CIN3+ or cleared (not recorded which). The CDR3 is CASSLVGAESTGELFF. The DNA read from the CDR3 is TGTGCCAGCAGCTTAGTGGGGGCTGAGTCCACCGGGGAG.